These T cell receptor beta chains were read from a single sample in a study of CD8 T cells in Susac syndrome. Each CDR3 protein gets one entry after TCRdb re-called the immunoSEQ multiplex PCR reads with MiXCR. The data hold 240,000 or so distinct CDR3 sequences, with 90% to 96% observed a single time. Specimen: CD4+ T cells from PBMCs. Source of these receptors: a human donor with Susac syndrome. CDR3s include the opening cysteine and the closing phenylalanine or tryptophan. A D gene is named only where the DNA matches it firmly. Not all rows give a size; the values are once, few, many and, for expanded clones, a class.

d_call j_call clone_size v_call cdr3_aa cdr3_nt
. TRBJ2-3 . TRBV12-3/TRBV12-4 CASRSTGGAYLDTQYF TGTGCCAGCAGATCAACGGGCGGGGCATATTTGGATACGCAGTATTTT
. TRBJ2-1 . TRBV7-2 CASRQNMGPNEQFF TGTGCCAGCAGACAGAACATGGGGCCCAATGAGCAGTTCTTC
. TRBJ2-7 . TRBV2 CASRGVNYEQYF TGTGCCAGCAGAGGCGTCAACTACGAGCAGTACTTC
TRBD1 TRBJ1-2 . TRBV24-1 CATSEQGANYGYTF TGTGCCACCAGCGAACAGGGGGCGAACTATGGCTACACCTTC
. TRBJ1-1 . TRBV3-1 CASSRSQWGTEAFF TGTGCCAGCAGCCGATCGCAATGGGGGACTGAAGCTTTCTTT
. TRBJ2-5 . TRBV20-1 CSARGQSRETQYF TGCAGTGCTAGGGGACAAAGTAGGGAGACCCAGTACTTC
TRBD1 TRBJ1-2 . TRBV7-9 CASSARTGIRYGYTF TGTGCCAGCAGCGCAAGGACAGGGATACGCTATGGCTACACCTTC
TRBD2 TRBJ2-3 . TRBV11-2 CASPSGSGTDTQYF TGTGCCAGTCCTAGCGGGAGCGGGACAGATACGCAGTATTTT
TRBD1 TRBJ1-1 once TRBV7-9 CASSRTGWRAEAFF TGTGCCAGCAGCCGGACAGGGTGGAGGGCTGAAGCTTTCTTT
. TRBJ2-2 once TRBV5-4 CASSYSGSRSTGELFF TGTGCCAGCAGCTATTCAGGGAGTAGAAGCACCGGGGAGCTGTTTTTT
TRBD2 TRBJ2-1 . TRBV2 CASKLAGNNEQFF TGTGCCAGCAAGCTAGCGGGAAACAATGAGCAGTTCTTC
TRBD2 TRBJ2-3 . TRBV4-1 CASSQGYASGTSTDTQYF TGCGCCAGCAGCCAAGGATATGCTAGCGGGACTTCTACAGATACGCAGTATTTT